This passage covers 8 T cell receptor beta chains from one sample sequenced in a study of cytomegalovirus exposure and HLA in healthy donors. Generated by immunoSEQ multiplex PCR, the TCRdb table keeps only in-frame clones and is missing some. The sample lists some 140,000 clones, about nine tenths occurring once. Specimen: PBMCs. The receptor set was obtained from a man aged 18 to 29 in good health and CMV-seronegative.

This chain links TRBV6-5 with TRBJ2-1, with 8 bases fitting TRBD2. The V gene end was trimmed by 6 bases and the J gene end by 0 bases; junction bases not matched to a gene: 4. There are 15 residues in the CDR3. The germline CDR1 and CDR2 sequences are MNHEY and SVGAGI. The CDR3 here is CASSRSGSSYNEQFF. DNA of the CDR3: TGTGCCAGCAGCCGGAGCGGGAGCTCCTACAATGAGCAGTTCTTC.

V is TRBV9 and J is TRBJ2-3; perhaps TRBD2 as D (5 bases). This CDR3 comprises 11 residues. V was clipped by 7 bases and J by 6 bases, with 9 bases between them. The germline gives CDR1 SGDLS, CDR2 YYNGEE. CDR3 nucleotide sequence: TGTGCCAGCGGAAGGGAGGATACGCAGTATTTT. Encoded protein: CASGREDTQYF.

This chain connects TRBV6-1 to TRBJ1-2, with 7 bases lining up with TRBD1. Germline V gene lookup returns CDR1 MNHNS and CDR2 SASEGT. The CDR3 totals 14 residues. Germline trimming cut 6 bases from V and 4 bases from J; bases unmatched to any gene: 8. CDR3 nucleotide sequence: TGTGCCAGCAGAGCGGACAGGCGCATCTATGGCTACACCTTC. This codes for CASRADRRIYGYTF.

This chain links TRBV28 with TRBJ1-4; 9 bases fit TRBD1. Trimming removed 2 bases from V and 8 bases from J; junction bases left unmatched: 6. CDR1 MDHEN and CDR2 SYDVKM come from the germline V gene. The CDR3 loop spans 15 amino acids. The CDR3 loop reads CASSLEGTGREKLFF. The DNA for the CDR3 is TGTGCCAGCAGTTTAGAGGGGACAGGGAGGGAAAAACTGTTTTTT. Drawing the rest from reference TRBV28 and TRBJ1-4, the complete variable domain is DVKVTQSSRYLVKRTGEKVFLECVQDMDHENMFWYRQDPGLGLRLIYFSYDVKMKEKGDIPEGYSVSREKKERFSLILESASTNQTSMYLCASSLEGTGREKLFFGSGTQLSVL.

This sequence joins TRBV5-6 and TRBJ2-2; 12 bases are shared with TRBD2. Per the germline V gene, CDR1 is SGHDT and CDR2 is YYEEEE. The CDR3 runs to 16 residues. The V and J ends lost 4 bases and 4 bases, in that order; junction bases with no gene match: 5. The chain's CDR3 is CASSLGTSGPTGELFF. The DNA of the CDR3 is TGTGCCAGCAGCCTAGGGACTAGCGGGCCCACCGGGGAGCTGTTTTTT. The whole variable domain, filled in from reference TRBV5-6 and TRBJ2-2, reads DAGVTQSPTHLIKTRGQQVTLRCSPKSGHDTVSWYQQALGQGPQFIFQYYEEEERQRGNFPDRFSGHQFPNYSSELNVNALLLGDSALYLCASSLGTSGPTGELFFGEGSRLTVL.

This clone has just one count. The V and J genes are TRBV5-6 and TRBJ2-7; 8 nucleotides match TRBD1. The CDR3 length is 15 residues. Germline V gene sequence: CDR1 SGHDT, CDR2 YYEEEE. After removal of 4 bases from V and 3 bases from J, the junction contained 9 bases not matched to a gene. The CDR3 region is CASSKPGGGIYEQYF. The DNA for the CDR3 is TGTGCCAGCAGCAAACCAGGGGGCGGTATCTACGAGCAGTACTTC.

V and J are TRBV27 and TRBJ2-1; TRBD1 matches 9 bases. Germline loops: CDR1 MNHEY, CDR2 SMNVEV (reference sequence). With V trimmed by 5 bases and J by 8 bases, 7 bases remained unmatched. CDR3 length: 14 residues. CDR3 coding DNA: TGTGCCAGCAGTCCCCCGGGACAGGGACATGAGCAGTTCTTC. Residues: CASSPPGQGHEQFF.

This chain links TRBV6-5 with TRBJ2-2; 10 bases are a match to TRBD1. The junction had 5 bases not matched to a gene; V was cut back by 4 bases and J by 3 bases. CDR1 and CDR2 from the germline V gene are MNHEY and SVGAGI. This CDR3 has 16 residues. CDR3 DNA: TGTGCCAGCAGTTTAGCGGGACAGGGGTACACCGGGGAGCTGTTTTTT. It encodes CASSLAGQGYTGELFF.